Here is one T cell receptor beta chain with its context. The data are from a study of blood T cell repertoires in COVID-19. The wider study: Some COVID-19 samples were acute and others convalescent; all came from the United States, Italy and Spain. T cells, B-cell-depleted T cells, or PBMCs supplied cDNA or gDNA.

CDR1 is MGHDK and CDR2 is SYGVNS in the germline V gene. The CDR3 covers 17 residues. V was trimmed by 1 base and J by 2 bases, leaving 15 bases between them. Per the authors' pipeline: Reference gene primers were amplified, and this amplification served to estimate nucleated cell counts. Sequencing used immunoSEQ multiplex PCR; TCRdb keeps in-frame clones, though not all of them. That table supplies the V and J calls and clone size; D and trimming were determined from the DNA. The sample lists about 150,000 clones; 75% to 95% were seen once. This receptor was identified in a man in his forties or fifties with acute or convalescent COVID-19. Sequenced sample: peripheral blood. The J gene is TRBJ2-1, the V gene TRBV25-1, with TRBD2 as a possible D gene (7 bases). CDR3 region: CASSEFRGGGTYNEQFF. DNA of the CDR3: TGTGCCAGCAGTGAATTCCGAGGGGGAGGGACCTACAATGAGCAGTTCTTC.